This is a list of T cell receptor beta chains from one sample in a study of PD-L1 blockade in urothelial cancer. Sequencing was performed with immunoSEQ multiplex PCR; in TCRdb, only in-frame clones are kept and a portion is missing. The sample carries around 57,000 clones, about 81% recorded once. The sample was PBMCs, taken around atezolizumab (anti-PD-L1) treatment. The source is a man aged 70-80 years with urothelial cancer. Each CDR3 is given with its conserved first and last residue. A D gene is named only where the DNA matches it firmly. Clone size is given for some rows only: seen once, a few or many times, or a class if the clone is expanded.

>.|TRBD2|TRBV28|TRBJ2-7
TGTGCCAGCAGTTTGATTAGCGGGAGGTACGAGCAGTACTTC
CASSLISGRYEQYF
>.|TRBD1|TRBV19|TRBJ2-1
TGTGCCAGTAGGCAGGGGGCAGCTGAGCAGTTCTTC
CASRQGAAEQFF
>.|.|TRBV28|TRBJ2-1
TGTGCCAGCAGTGACAGCCCGAGCTCCTACAATGAGCAGTTCTTC
CASSDSPSSYNEQFF
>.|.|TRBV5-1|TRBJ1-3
TGCGCCAGCAGCTTGGAATGGACGGGAGGGTCTGGAAACACCATATATTTT
CASSLEWTGGSGNTIYF
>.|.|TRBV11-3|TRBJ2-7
TGTGCCAGCAGCTTTCCCCTTAAGGGGCGCGACGAGCAGTACTTC
CASSFPLKGRDEQYF
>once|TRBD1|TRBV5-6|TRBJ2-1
TGTGCCAGCAGCTGGGACAGGGGTTCTATAGAGCAGTTCTTC
CASSWDRGSIEQFF
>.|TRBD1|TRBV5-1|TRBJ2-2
TGCGCCAGCAGCTTGTCCCAGGGGGCAAGCGGGGAGCTGTTTTTT
CASSLSQGASGELFF
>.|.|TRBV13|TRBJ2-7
TGTGCCAGCAGCTCCTTCTTCAGGGCTCACGAGCAGTACTTC
CASSSFFRAHEQYF
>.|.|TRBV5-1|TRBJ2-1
TGCGCCAGCAGCCCCGGGACTGCCTACAATGAGCAGTTCTTC
CASSPGTAYNEQFF
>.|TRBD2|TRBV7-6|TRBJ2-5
TGTGCCAGCAGCTGGGGGGGAGGGGAGGAGACCCAGTACTTC
CASSWGGGEETQYF
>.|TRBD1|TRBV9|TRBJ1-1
TGTGCCAGCAGCTCCGGACAGGGGAACACTGAAGCTTTCTTT
CASSSGQGNTEAFF
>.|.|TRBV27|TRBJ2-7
TGTGCCAGCAGTCCCTACGTGGCGGAGATCTACGAGCAGTACTTC
CASSPYVAEIYEQYF
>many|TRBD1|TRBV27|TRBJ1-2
TGTGCCAGCAGTCGGACAGGGGGCGCCGGCTATGGCTACACCTTC
CASSRTGGAGYGYTF
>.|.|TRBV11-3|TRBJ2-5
TGTGCCAGCAGCTTAGCGGAGGGGGCAGAGACCCAGTACTTC
CASSLAEGAETQYF
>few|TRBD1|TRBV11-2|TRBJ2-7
TGTGCCAGCAGCTTAGTTTGGACAGGGAATAGCGAGCAGTACTTC
CASSLVWTGNSEQYF
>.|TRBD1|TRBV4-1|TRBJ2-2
TGCGCCAGCAGCCAGGGACAGGGGGGAAACACCGGGGAGCTGTTTTTT
CASSQGQGGNTGELFF
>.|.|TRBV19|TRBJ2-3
TGTGCCAGTACCCCCATCGGGGGAACTAGCACAGATACGCAGTATTTT
CASTPIGGTSTDTQYF
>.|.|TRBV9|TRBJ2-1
TGTGCCAGCAGCGTAGCTCAGGGTGAGCAGTTCTTC
CASSVAQGEQFF
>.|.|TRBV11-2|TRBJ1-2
TGTGCCAGCAGCTTCCGCTGGGACAATGGCTACACCTTC
CASSFRWDNGYTF
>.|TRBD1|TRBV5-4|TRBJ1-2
TGTGCCAGCAGCCGGGGGACAGAAGGTTATGGCTACACCTTC
CASSRGTEGYGYTF
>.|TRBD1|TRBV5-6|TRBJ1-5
TGTGCCAGCAGCTTGACAGCAGGGGGCGATCAGCCCCAGCATTTT
CASSLTAGGDQPQHF
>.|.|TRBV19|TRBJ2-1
TGTGCCAGTAGCCAGGGTGCGGAGTATGAGCAGTTCTTC
CASSQGAEYEQFF